Given below is one T cell receptor beta chain in context. Its antigen is not known. The CDR3 covers 16 residues. V lost 7 bases, J lost 0 bases, and 12 bases lay in between. The germline V gene has CDR1 KGHDR and CDR2 SFDVKD. This sample was included in a study of CD8 T cells in ankylosing spondylitis. Whole-study findings and limits: Enrichment of disease-linked clones was reportedly significant in matched ankylosing spondylitis synovial fluid. The study identified a TCR beta motif of eight highly homologous variants that appeared characteristic of ankylosing spondylitis blood.

TCRdb analysed the 5' RACE reads with MiXCR anew, one entry per CDR3 protein. The top ten clones hold roughly 0.67% of a sample with about 240,000 distinct CDR3 sequences, more than 20% of them seen once. The origin of this receptor is a male donor with ankylosing spondylitis or in good health (not recorded which). Sequencing input: blood, either unsorted or a sorted T cell fraction (not recorded which). The genes are TRBV24-1 and TRBJ2-6, with D possibly TRBD1 on 5 matching bases. CDR3 coding DNA: TGTGCCACCAGCGCCAGGGCAAGCTCTGGGGCCAACGTCCTGACTTTC. Protein sequence: CATSARASSGANVLTF.